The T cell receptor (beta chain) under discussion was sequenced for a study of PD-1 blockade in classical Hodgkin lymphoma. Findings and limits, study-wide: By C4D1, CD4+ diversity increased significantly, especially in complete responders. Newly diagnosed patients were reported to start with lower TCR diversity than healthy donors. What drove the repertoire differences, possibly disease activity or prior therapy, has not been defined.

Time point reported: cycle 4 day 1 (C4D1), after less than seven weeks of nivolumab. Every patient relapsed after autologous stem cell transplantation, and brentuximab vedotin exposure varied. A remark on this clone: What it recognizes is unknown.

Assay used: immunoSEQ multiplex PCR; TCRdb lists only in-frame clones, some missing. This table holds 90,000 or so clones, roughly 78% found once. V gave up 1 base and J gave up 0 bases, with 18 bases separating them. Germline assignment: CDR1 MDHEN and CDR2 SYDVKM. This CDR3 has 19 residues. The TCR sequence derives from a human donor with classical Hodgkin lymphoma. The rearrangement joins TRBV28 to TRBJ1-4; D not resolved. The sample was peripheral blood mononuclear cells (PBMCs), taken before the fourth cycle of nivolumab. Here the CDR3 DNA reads TGTGCCAGCAGTTTATTTTCCCACAACTCGAGGGCAACTAATGAAAAACTGTTTTTT. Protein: CASSLFSHNSRATNEKLFF.